This is a list of T cell receptor beta chains from one sample in a study of blood T cell repertoires in COVID-19. TCRdb's table, derived via immunoSEQ multiplex PCR, lists solely in-frame clones and lacks some. The sample lists about 140,000 clones; 70% to 90% were seen once. Input material: PBMCs or T cells enriched from blood (not recorded which). The source is a woman between 35 and 50 years old who had recovered from COVID-19. Each CDR3 is given with its conserved first and last residue. Each record gives: V gene, J gene, D gene, clone size, CDR3 protein, CDR3 DNA. D genes are given only for firm matches. Only part of the rows carry a size: once, few, many, or a class if the clone is expanded.

TRBV4-1	TRBJ1-6	-	-	CASSSLTGRNSPLHF	TGCGCCAGCAGCTCGCTGACAGGACGAAATTCACCCCTCCACTTT
TRBV3-1/TRBV3-2	TRBJ2-3	TRBD2	-	CASSQDLSSGSTDTQYF	TGTGCCAGCAGCCAAGATTTGAGTAGCGGGAGCACAGATACGCAGTATTTT
TRBV5-1	TRBJ1-5	-	-	CASSLDNFSNQPQHF	TGCGCCAGCAGCTTGGACAATTTTAGCAATCAGCCCCAGCATTTT
TRBV4-2	TRBJ1-1	TRBD1	-	CASSQDRNRGDTEAFF	TGTGCCAGCAGCCAAGATAGGAACAGGGGCGACACTGAAGCTTTCTTT
TRBV9	TRBJ2-1	TRBD2	-	CASSVSGGPYNEQFF	TGTGCCAGCAGCGTCTCGGGAGGACCCTACAATGAGCAGTTCTTC
TRBV2	TRBJ2-1	TRBD2	-	CASSDSGNEQFF	TGTGCCAGCAGTGATAGCGGGAATGAGCAGTTCTTC
TRBV18	TRBJ2-1	-	-	CASPRGNEQFF	TGTGCCAGCCCGAGGGGGAATGAGCAGTTCTTC
TRBV5-1	TRBJ1-6	-	-	CASSLVIADSPLHF	TGCGCCAGCAGCTTAGTAATAGCGGATTCACCCCTCCACTTT
TRBV2	TRBJ2-6	-	-	CARRGQPGSSGANVLTF	TGTGCCAGAAGAGGACAGCCAGGCTCCTCTGGGGCCAACGTCCTGACTTTC
TRBV11-2	TRBJ1-2	TRBD1	-	CASSLEAGGHGYTF	TGTGCCAGCAGCTTAGAGGCAGGGGGCCATGGCTACACCTTC
TRBV6-5	TRBJ1-4	-	-	CASSPRGGRSEKLFF	TGTGCCAGCAGTCCACGCGGAGGGCGCAGTGAAAAACTGTTTTTT
TRBV2	TRBJ1-2	-	-	CASRRSEDYGYTF	TGTGCCAGCAGGCGGAGCGAAGACTATGGCTACACCTTC
TRBV24-1	TRBJ1-5	-	-	CATSATGVNQPQHF	TGTGCCACCAGCGCGACGGGAGTCAATCAGCCCCAGCATTTT
TRBV9	TRBJ1-3	-	-	CASSPGDSGNTIYF	TGTGCCAGCAGCCCCGGGGACTCGGGAAACACCATATATTTT
TRBV29-1	TRBJ1-1	TRBD1	-	CSFRQGRNTEAFF	TGCAGCTTTCGACAGGGAAGGAACACTGAAGCTTTCTTT
TRBV5-4	TRBJ1-1	-	-	CASSPDSDTEAFF	TGTGCCAGCAGCCCCGACAGCGACACTGAAGCTTTCTTT
TRBV2	TRBJ1-2	TRBD1	-	CASSETGGEDGYTF	TGTGCCAGCAGTGAAACAGGGGGCGAAGATGGCTACACCTTC
TRBV5-1	TRBJ1-2	TRBD1	-	CASSSGGRRNGYTF	TGCGCCAGCAGCTCAGGGGGTCGGCGTAATGGCTACACCTTC
TRBV21-1	TRBJ2-1	-	-	CASEGLAGINSYNEQFF	TGTGCCAGCGAAGGGCTAGCGGGGATCAACTCCTACAATGAGCAGTTCTTC
TRBV5-6	TRBJ1-2	TRBD1	-	CASSERDRSSNYGYTF	TGTGCCAGCAGCGAACGGGACAGGAGTTCTAACTATGGCTACACCTTC
TRBV5-1	TRBJ1-1	-	once	CASSLGGDTEAFF	TGCGCCAGCAGCCTCGGGGGAGACACTGAAGCTTTCTTT
TRBV5-8	TRBJ1-6	-	-	CASSLAAGNSPLHF	TGTGCCAGCAGCTTGGCGGCAGGGAATTCACCCCTCCACTTT
TRBV19	TRBJ2-1	TRBD1	once	CASRGASTGSGWFF	TGTGCCAGTAGAGGGGCCTCGACAGGGAGTGGTTGGTTCTTC
TRBV2	TRBJ1-1	TRBD1	-	CASSDGTGGTEAFF	TGTGCCAGCAGTGACGGGACAGGGGGCACTGAAGCTTTCTTT
TRBV6-5	TRBJ2-1	TRBD1	-	CASSKGTEYNEQFF	TGTGCCAGCAGTAAGGGGACAGAGTACAATGAGCAGTTCTTC
TRBV7-2	TRBJ1-5	-	-	CASNLGGVIGPQHF	TGTGCCAGCAACCTCGGGGGGGTCATTGGGCCCCAGCATTTT
TRBV2	TRBJ1-6	-	-	CASSEGSDKGSPLHF	TGTGCCAGCAGTGAAGGTTCAGACAAGGGGTCACCCCTCCACTTT
TRBV29-1	TRBJ1-1	TRBD1	-	CSEIQGLNTEAFF	TGCAGCGAGATACAGGGGCTGAACACTGAAGCTTTCTTT
TRBV5-1	TRBJ1-3	-	-	CASSTGQTGNTIYF	TGCGCCAGCAGCACCGGTCAAACTGGAAACACCATATATTTT
TRBV28	TRBJ1-2	-	-	CASSGVGYGYTF	TGTGCCAGCTCAGGGGTGGGGTATGGCTACACCTTC
TRBV19	TRBJ1-5	TRBD1	-	CASSWTGYSNQPQHF	TGTGCCAGTAGCTGGACAGGTTATAGCAATCAGCCCCAGCATTTT
TRBV5-8	TRBJ2-7	TRBD1	-	CASRFGTGAYEQYF	TGTGCCAGCAGGTTCGGGACAGGGGCCTACGAGCAGTACTTC
TRBV5-4	TRBJ2-3	TRBD2	-	CASSVEQRGGTDTQYF	TGTGCCAGCAGCGTGGAGCAGCGGGGCGGCACAGATACGCAGTATTTT
TRBV4-1	TRBJ1-2	TRBD1	once	CASSQEDRDYGYTF	TGCGCCAGCAGCCAAGAAGACAGGGACTATGGCTACACCTTC
TRBV9	TRBJ1-2	-	-	CASTLRGDAGYGYTF	TGTGCCAGCACCCTTCGGGGGGACGCCGGCTATGGCTACACCTTC
TRBV3-1/TRBV3-2	TRBJ2-2	TRBD2	-	CASSRSGGRTGELFF	TGTGCCAGCAGCCGCTCCGGCGGGAGGACCGGGGAGCTGTTTTTT
TRBV5-1	TRBJ2-1	-	-	CASSTLTSLGNEQFF	TGCGCCAGCAGCACTCTGACTAGTTTGGGCAATGAGCAGTTCTTC
TRBV13	TRBJ2-4	TRBD1	-	CASSNRGPGVQYF	TGTGCCAGCAGCAACAGGGGGCCGGGAGTTCAGTACTTC
TRBV27	TRBJ2-7	TRBD2	-	CASSLGAPGGWEQYF	TGTGCCAGCAGTTTAGGGGCTCCGGGAGGGTGGGAGCAGTACTTC
TRBV7-2	TRBJ1-5	-	-	CASSLFRGSNQPQHF	TGTGCCAGCAGCTTATTTCGAGGGAGTAATCAGCCCCAGCATTTT
TRBV28	TRBJ1-1	TRBD1	-	CASPPGQGGQNTEAFF	TGTGCCAGCCCTCCGGGACAGGGGGGCCAGAACACTGAAGCTTTCTTT
TRBV5-6	TRBJ1-6	-	-	CASSLRTGYGSPLHF	TGTGCCAGCAGCTTGCGTACAGGGTATGGTTCACCCCTCCACTTT
TRBV27	TRBJ1-2	-	-	CASSSGGFYTYGYTF	TGTGCCAGCAGTTCCGGGGGGTTCTATACCTATGGCTACACCTTC
TRBV5-5	TRBJ2-3	-	-	CASSFRGGATDTQYF	TGTGCCAGCAGCTTTAGGGGGGGGGCAACAGATACGCAGTATTTT
TRBV19	TRBJ1-1	-	once	CASSQTGTTEAFF	TGTGCCAGTAGTCAAACAGGGACAACTGAAGCTTTCTTT
TRBV5-8	TRBJ1-2	-	-	CASSPRGGDGYTF	TGTGCCAGCAGCCCGCGCGGGGGCGATGGCTACACCTTC
TRBV19	TRBJ2-3	-	once	CASSPPSDTQYF	TGTGCCAGTAGCCCTCCGTCAGATACGCAGTATTTT
TRBV5-1	TRBJ2-3	TRBD1	-	CASSLGGGGTDTQYF	TGCGCCAGCAGCTTGGGAGGGGGCGGCACAGATACGCAGTATTTT
TRBV11-3	TRBJ2-3	TRBD2	-	CASSQTSGSATQYF	TGTGCCAGCAGCCAGACTAGCGGGTCAGCTACGCAGTATTTT
TRBV9	TRBJ1-1	-	-	CASSPGGAQGPAFF	TGTGCCAGCAGCCCGGGAGGGGCACAGGGCCCAGCTTTCTTT
TRBV10-3	TRBJ1-1	TRBD1	-	CAISWDSNTEAFF	TGTGCCATCAGTTGGGACAGTAACACTGAAGCTTTCTTT
TRBV24-1	TRBJ1-3	-	-	CATQTGNKSGNTIYF	TGTGCCACCCAAACAGGGAATAAGTCTGGAAACACCATATATTTT